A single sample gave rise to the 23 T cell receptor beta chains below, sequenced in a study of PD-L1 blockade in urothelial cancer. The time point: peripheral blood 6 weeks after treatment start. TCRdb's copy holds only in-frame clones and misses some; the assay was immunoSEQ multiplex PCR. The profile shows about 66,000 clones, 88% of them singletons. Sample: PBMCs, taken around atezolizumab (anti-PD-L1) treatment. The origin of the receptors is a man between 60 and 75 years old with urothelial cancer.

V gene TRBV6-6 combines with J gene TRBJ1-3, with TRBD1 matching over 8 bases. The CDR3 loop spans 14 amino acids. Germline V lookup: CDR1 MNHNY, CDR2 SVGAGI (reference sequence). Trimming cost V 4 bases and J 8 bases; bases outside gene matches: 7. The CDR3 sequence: CASSLGQVGDTIYF. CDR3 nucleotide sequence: TGTGCCAGCAGTTTGGGACAGGTCGGAGACACCATATATTTT.

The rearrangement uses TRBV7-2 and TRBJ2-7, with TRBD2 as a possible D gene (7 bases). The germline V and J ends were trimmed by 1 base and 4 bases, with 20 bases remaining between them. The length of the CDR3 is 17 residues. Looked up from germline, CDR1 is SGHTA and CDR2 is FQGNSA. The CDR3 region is CASSLVIRGGVLYEQYF. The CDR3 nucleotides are TGTGCCAGCAGCTTAGTTATAAGGGGGGGAGTATTATACGAGCAGTACTTC. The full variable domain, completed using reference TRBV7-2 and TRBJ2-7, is GAGVSQSPSNKVTEKGKDVELRCDPISGHTALYWYRQSLGQGLEFLIYFQGNSAPDKSGLPSDRFSAERTGGSVSTLTIQRTQQEDSAVYLCASSLVIRGGVLYEQYFGPGTRLTVT.

CDR3 coding DNA: TGTGCCAGCAGCCCGTGGACAGGGCTGTCTGAAGCTTTCTTT. This translates into CASSPWTGLSEAFF. The chain combines TRBV11-2 with TRBJ1-1; the match to TRBD1 covers 8 bases. In germline, CDR1 is SGHAT, CDR2 FQNNGV. The CDR3 is made up of 14 amino acids. V lost 5 bases, J lost 6 bases, and 8 bases stayed unmatched.

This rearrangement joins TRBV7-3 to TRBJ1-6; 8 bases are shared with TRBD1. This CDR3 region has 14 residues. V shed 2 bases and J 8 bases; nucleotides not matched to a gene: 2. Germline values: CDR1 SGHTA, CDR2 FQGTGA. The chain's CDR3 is CASSLVDRDSPLHF. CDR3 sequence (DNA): TGTGCCAGCAGCTTAGTGGACAGGGATTCACCCCTCCACTTT.

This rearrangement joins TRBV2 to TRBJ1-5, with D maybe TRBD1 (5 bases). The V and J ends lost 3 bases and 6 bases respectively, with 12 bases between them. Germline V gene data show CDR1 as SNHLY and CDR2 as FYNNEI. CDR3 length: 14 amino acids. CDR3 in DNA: TGTGCCAGCAGTGATTTCAGGGAGGGTCAGCCCCAGCATTTT. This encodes CASSDFREGQPQHF.

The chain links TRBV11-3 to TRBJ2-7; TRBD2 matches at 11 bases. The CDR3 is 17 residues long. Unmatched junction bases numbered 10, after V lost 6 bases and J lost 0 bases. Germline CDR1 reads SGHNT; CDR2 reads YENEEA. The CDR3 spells CASSRGTSGTNSYEQYF. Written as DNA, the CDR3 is TGTGCCAGCAGTAGAGGGACTAGCGGTACTAACTCCTACGAGCAGTACTTC.

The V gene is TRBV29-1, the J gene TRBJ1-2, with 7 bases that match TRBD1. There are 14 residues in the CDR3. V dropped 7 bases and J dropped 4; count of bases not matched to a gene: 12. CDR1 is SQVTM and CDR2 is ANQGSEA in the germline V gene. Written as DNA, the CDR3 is TGCAGCGCACAATATCAGGGGGGCAGCTATGGCTACACCTTC. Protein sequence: CSAQYQGGSYGYTF.

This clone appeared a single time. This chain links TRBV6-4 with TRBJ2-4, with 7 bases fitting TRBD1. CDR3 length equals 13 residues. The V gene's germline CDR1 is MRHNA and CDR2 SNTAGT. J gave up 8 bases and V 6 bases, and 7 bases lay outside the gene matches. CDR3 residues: CASSQDRMDIQYF. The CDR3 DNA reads TGTGCCAGCAGCCAGGACAGGATGGACATTCAGTACTTC.

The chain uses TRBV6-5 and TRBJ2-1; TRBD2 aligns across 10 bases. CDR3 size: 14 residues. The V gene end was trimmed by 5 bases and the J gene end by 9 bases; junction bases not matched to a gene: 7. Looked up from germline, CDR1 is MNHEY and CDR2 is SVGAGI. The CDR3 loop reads CASSRTGTSVEQFF. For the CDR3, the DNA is TGTGCCAGCAGTAGGACCGGGACTAGCGTTGAGCAGTTCTTC.

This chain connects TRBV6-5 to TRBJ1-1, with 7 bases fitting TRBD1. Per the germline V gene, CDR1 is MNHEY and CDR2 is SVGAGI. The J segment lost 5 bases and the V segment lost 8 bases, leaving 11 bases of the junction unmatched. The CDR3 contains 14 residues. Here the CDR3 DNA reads TGTGCCAGCCAATTTACGACAGGGCAAACTGAAGCTTTCTTT. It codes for CASQFTTGQTEAFF.

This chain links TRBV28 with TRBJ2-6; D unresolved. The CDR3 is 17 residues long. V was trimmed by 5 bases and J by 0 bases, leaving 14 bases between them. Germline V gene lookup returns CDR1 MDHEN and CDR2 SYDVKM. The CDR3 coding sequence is TGTGCCAGCAGTCCTCCCCTGCGCCCCTCTGGGGCCAACGTCCTGACTTTC. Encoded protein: CASSPPLRPSGANVLTF.

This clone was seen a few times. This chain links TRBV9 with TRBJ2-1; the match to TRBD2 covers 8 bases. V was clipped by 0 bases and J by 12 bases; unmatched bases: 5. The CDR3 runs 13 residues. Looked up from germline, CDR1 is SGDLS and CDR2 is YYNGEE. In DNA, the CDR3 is TGTGCCAGCAGCGTAGCTTCCCTAGCGGGGCAGTTCTTC. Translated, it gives CASSVASLAGQFF.

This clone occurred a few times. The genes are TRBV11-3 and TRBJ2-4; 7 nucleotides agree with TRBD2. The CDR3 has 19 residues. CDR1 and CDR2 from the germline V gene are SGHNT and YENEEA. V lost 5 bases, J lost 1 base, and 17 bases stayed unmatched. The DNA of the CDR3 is TGTGCCAGCAGCCCCGACGCTGTTTTTGTGCGGGAGGCCAAAAACATTCAGTACTTC. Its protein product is CASSPDAVFVREAKNIQYF. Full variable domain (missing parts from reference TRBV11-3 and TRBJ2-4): EAGVVQSPRYKIIEKKQPVAFWCNPISGHNTLYWYLQNLGQGPELLIRYENEEAVDDSQLPKDRFSAERLKGVDSTLKIQPAELGDSAVYLCASSPDAVFVREAKNIQYFGAGTRLSVL.

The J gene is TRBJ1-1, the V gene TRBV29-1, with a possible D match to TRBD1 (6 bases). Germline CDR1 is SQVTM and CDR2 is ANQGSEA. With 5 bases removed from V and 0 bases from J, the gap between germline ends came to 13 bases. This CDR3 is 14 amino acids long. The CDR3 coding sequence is TGCAGCGTTCAGGGGACTAGGATGAACACTGAAGCTTTCTTT. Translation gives CSVQGTRMNTEAFF.

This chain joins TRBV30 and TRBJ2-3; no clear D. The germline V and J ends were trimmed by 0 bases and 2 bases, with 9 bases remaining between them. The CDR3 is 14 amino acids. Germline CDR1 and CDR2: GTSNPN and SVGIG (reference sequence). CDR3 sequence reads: CAWSVTAFTDTQYF. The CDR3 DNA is TGTGCCTGGAGTGTCACAGCCTTCACAGATACGCAGTATTTT.

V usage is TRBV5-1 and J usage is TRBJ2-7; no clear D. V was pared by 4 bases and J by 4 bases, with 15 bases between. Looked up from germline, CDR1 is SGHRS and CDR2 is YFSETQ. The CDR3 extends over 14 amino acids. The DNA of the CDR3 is TGCGCCAGCAGCCCGGGTGACGCTCCTTACGAGCAGTACTTC. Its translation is CASSPGDAPYEQYF.

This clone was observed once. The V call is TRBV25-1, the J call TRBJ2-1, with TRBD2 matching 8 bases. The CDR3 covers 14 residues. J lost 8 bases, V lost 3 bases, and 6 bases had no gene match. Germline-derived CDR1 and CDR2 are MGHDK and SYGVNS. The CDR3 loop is CASSEAGGRYEQFF. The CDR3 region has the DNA TGTGCCAGCAGTGAGGCGGGGGGCAGGTATGAGCAGTTCTTC.

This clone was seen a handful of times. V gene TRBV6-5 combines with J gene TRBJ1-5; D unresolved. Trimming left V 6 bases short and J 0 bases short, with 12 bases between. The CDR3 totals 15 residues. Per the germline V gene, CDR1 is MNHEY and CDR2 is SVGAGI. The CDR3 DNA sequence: TGTGCCAGCAGGGCCGGCCGGGGTAGCAATCAGCCCCAGCATTTT. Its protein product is CASRAGRGSNQPQHF.

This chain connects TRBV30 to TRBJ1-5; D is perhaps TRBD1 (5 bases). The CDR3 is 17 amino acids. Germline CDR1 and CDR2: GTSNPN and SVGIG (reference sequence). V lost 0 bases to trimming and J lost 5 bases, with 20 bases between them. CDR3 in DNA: TGTGCCTGGAGTGTACAACGTGAGACAGTCTCAGATCAGCCCCAGCATTTT. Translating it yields CAWSVQRETVSDQPQHF.

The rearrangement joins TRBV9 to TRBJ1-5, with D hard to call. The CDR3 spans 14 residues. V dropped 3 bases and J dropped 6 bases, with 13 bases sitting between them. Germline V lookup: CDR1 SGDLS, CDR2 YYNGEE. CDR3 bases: TGTGCCAGCAGCGAGCAGGCTCTTAGTCAGCCCCAGCATTTT. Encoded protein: CASSEQALSQPQHF.

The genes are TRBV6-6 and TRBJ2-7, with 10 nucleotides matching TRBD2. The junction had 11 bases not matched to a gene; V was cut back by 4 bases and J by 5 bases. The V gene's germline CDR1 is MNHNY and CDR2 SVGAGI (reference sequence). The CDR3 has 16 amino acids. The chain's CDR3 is CASSFLGLAGVNEQYF. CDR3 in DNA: TGTGCCAGCAGTTTTCTCGGGCTAGCGGGAGTTAACGAGCAGTACTTC.

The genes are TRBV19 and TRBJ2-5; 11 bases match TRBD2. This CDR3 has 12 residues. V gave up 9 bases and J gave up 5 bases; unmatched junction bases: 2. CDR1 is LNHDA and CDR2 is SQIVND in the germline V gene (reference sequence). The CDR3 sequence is CASRLAGETQYF. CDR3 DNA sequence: TGTGCCAGCCGACTAGCGGGGGAGACCCAGTACTTC.

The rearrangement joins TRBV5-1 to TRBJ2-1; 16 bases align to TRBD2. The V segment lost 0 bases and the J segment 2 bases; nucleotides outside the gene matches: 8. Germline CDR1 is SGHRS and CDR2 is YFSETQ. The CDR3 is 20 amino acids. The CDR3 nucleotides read TGCGCCAGCAGCTTGGAGGGACTAGCGGGAGGGCCCCTAGCCTACAATGAGCAGTTCTTC. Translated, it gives CASSLEGLAGGPLAYNEQFF.